Sequencing of this T cell receptor beta chain was carried out in a study of shared clonotypes between healthy human individuals. Study results and caveats: Generation probability values for non-shared clonotypes were lower than those for clonotypes shared by all four donors. A handful of donors showed sharing of about 5.5% of naive CD4 clonotypes.

In the study's own analysis: For the immunoSEQ data, sequences were junction-only without quality scores, so filtering differed. Clones were read by immunoSEQ multiplex PCR, and TCRdb kept only the in-frame ones, dropping some. V, J and clone size derive from that table, while D and trimming were established from the DNA sequence. The sample carries approximately 810,000 clones, more than 85% recorded once. The junction had 2 bases not matched to a gene; V was cut back by 6 bases and J by 2 bases. CDR3 length: 13 amino acids. Germline CDR1 is MNHEY and CDR2 is SMNVEV (reference sequence). Naive CD8 isolation took CD45RO-negative cells positively selected for CCR7 and excluded terminally differentiated effector memory CD45RA+ cells. To note about this clone: The antigen is not known.

This chain links TRBV27 with TRBJ1-1, with TRBD1 matching 8 bases. The specimen was naive CD8+ T cells sorted from blood. This sequence was found in a man aged 25-45 years in good health. Here the CDR3 reads CASSGQGNTEAFF. The CDR3 DNA sequence: TGTGCCAGCAGCGGACAGGGTAACACTGAAGCTTTCTTT.